The 3 T cell receptor beta chains below all came from one sample that was sequenced in a study of cytomegalovirus exposure and HLA in healthy donors. The PCR employed 60 Vbeta primers together with 13 Jbeta primers. Data came from immunoSEQ multiplex PCR; TCRdb stores just in-frame clones and leaves some out. The sample has around 99,000 clones, about 80% seen once. The sequencing input was PBMCs. The receptor source for this set is a woman aged 45-60 years in good health and CMV-seropositive.

The rearrangement uses TRBV5-1 and TRBJ2-1, with D possibly being TRBD2 (6 bases). The V gene lost 4 bases and the J gene lost 8 bases, with 16 bases spanning the gap. Germline V CDR1 and CDR2: SGHRS, YFSETQ. CDR3 length: 14 residues. The CDR3 is CASSIGGYPDEQFF. The DNA of the CDR3 is TGCGCCAGCAGCATCGGGGGTTACCCCGATGAGCAGTTCTTC.

This clone was counted between two and nine times. This sequence joins TRBV7-8 and TRBJ2-1; 11 positions agree with TRBD2. The ends lost 4 bases at V and 5 bases at J; junction bases unmatched: 4. This CDR3 region has 15 residues. Per germline, CDR1 SGHVS and CDR2 FQNEAQ. The CDR3 protein is CASSSGTSGNNEQFF. CDR3 coding DNA: TGTGCCAGCAGCTCCGGGACTAGCGGTAACAATGAGCAGTTCTTC.

The V and J genes are TRBV5-1 and TRBJ2-5, with TRBD2 as a possible D gene (5 bases). Judging by the DNA end, TRBJ2-7 fits better; the J call may be wrong. Germline lookup yields CDR1 SGHRS and CDR2 YFSETQ. The CDR3 runs 14 residues. Here the CDR3 reads CASSLGGPSYEQYF. In DNA form, the CDR3 reads TGCGCCAGCAGCTTGGGAGGGCCCTCCTACGAGCAGTACTTC.